Listed below are T cell receptor beta chains from one sample, sequenced in a study of blood T cell repertoires in COVID-19. Sequenced by immunoSEQ multiplex PCR; TCRdb stores in-frame clones only, minus some. The sample has some 310,000 clones, about 90% seen once. What was sequenced was PBMCs or T cells enriched from blood (not recorded which). The receptors originated from a woman in her twenties or thirties who had recovered from COVID-19. CDR3s include the opening cysteine and the closing phenylalanine or tryptophan. A D gene is named only where the DNA matches it firmly. Size tells how often a clone was seen (once, few, many) or the class of an expanded clone, and some rows leave it out.

d_gene: NA; v_gene: TRBV5-4; j_gene: TRBJ2-1; abundance: NA; CDR3nt: TGTGCCAGCAGGGCGACTCACGTCTCCTACAATGAGCAGTTCTTC; CDR3aa: CASRATHVSYNEQFF
d_gene: NA; v_gene: TRBV18; j_gene: TRBJ1-4; abundance: NA; CDR3nt: TGTGCCAGCTCCACCGGAGTGTCAAGTGCAACTAATGAAAAACTGTTTTTT; CDR3aa: CASSTGVSSATNEKLFF
d_gene: NA; v_gene: TRBV11-2; j_gene: TRBJ2-1; abundance: NA; CDR3nt: TGTGCCAGCAGCCCCGGCCGGAGCTCCTACAATGAGCAGTTCTTC; CDR3aa: CASSPGRSSYNEQFF
d_gene: NA; v_gene: TRBV19; j_gene: TRBJ1-3; abundance: NA; CDR3nt: TGTGCCAGTAGCCCCCAGGAGGGATCACTGGCGGGAAACACCATATATTTT; CDR3aa: CASSPQEGSLAGNTIYF
d_gene: NA; v_gene: TRBV29-1; j_gene: TRBJ1-2; abundance: NA; CDR3nt: TGCAGCGTTGAAGAAGGGGGTCCAAGAAACTATGGCTACACCTTC; CDR3aa: CSVEEGGPRNYGYTF
d_gene: NA; v_gene: TRBV28; j_gene: TRBJ2-5; abundance: NA; CDR3nt: TGTGCCAGCAGTCTACTTTCTACCGGAGAAGAGACCCAGTACTTC; CDR3aa: CASSLLSTGEETQYF
d_gene: NA; v_gene: TRBV18; j_gene: TRBJ1-5; abundance: NA; CDR3nt: TGTGCCAGCTCATCAGCCAGGGTAGGTAATCAGCCCCAGCATTTT; CDR3aa: CASSSARVGNQPQHF
d_gene: TRBD1; v_gene: TRBV12-3/TRBV12-4; j_gene: TRBJ1-1; abundance: once; CDR3nt: TGTGCCAGCAGGGAGGACAGGGTTGCTTTCTTT; CDR3aa: CASREDRVAFF
d_gene: NA; v_gene: TRBV19; j_gene: TRBJ1-5; abundance: NA; CDR3nt: TGTGCCAGTAGCCGGGATAGCAATCAGCCCCAGCATTTT; CDR3aa: CASSRDSNQPQHF
d_gene: NA; v_gene: TRBV28; j_gene: TRBJ2-1; abundance: NA; CDR3nt: TGTGCCAGTCAGCCAGTGTTCTCCCGCGGGGGCAAGCAGTTCTTC; CDR3aa: CASQPVFSRGGKQFF
d_gene: NA; v_gene: TRBV15; j_gene: TRBJ1-5; abundance: NA; CDR3nt: TGTGCCACCAGCAGAGACATCCCGACGGGGGAGAGGGATCAGCCCCAGCATTTT; CDR3aa: CATSRDIPTGERDQPQHF
d_gene: NA; v_gene: TRBV3-1/TRBV3-2; j_gene: TRBJ1-1; abundance: once; CDR3nt: TGTGCCAGCAGCCAAGAATACAAGAACACTGAAGCTTTCTTT; CDR3aa: CASSQEYKNTEAFF
d_gene: NA; v_gene: TRBV7-2; j_gene: TRBJ2-3; abundance: NA; CDR3nt: TGTGCCAGCAGCTTGAATTGGGGGGAATGGGGCACAGATACGCAGTATTTT; CDR3aa: CASSLNWGEWGTDTQYF
d_gene: TRBD2; v_gene: TRBV30; j_gene: TRBJ2-1; abundance: NA; CDR3nt: TGTGCCTGGAGTGTCCCCGGACTAGCGGGATACAATGAGCAGTTCTTC; CDR3aa: CAWSVPGLAGYNEQFF
d_gene: NA; v_gene: TRBV28; j_gene: TRBJ1-5; abundance: NA; CDR3nt: TGTGCCAGCAGAACAGGAGGGTATCAGCCCCAGCATTTT; CDR3aa: CASRTGGYQPQHF
d_gene: NA; v_gene: TRBV7-9; j_gene: TRBJ1-3; abundance: NA; CDR3nt: TGTGCCCTGAGACGGAGCTCTGGAAACACCATATATTTT; CDR3aa: CALRRSSGNTIYF
d_gene: TRBD2; v_gene: TRBV5-4; j_gene: TRBJ2-2; abundance: NA; CDR3nt: TGTGCCAGCAGCCCACTGGGACTAGCGGCTAACACCGGGGAGCTGTTTTTT; CDR3aa: CASSPLGLAANTGELFF
d_gene: NA; v_gene: TRBV9; j_gene: TRBJ1-1; abundance: NA; CDR3nt: TGTGCCAGCAGCGTAAGGGGGGGACGCACTGAAGCTTTCTTT; CDR3aa: CASSVRGGRTEAFF
d_gene: NA; v_gene: TRBV3-1/TRBV3-2; j_gene: TRBJ2-3; abundance: NA; CDR3nt: TGTGCCAGCAGCAAAACGAGGGGGGGTCTCGCAGATACGCAGTATTTT; CDR3aa: CASSKTRGGLADTQYF
d_gene: NA; v_gene: TRBV5-4; j_gene: TRBJ1-6; abundance: NA; CDR3nt: TGTGCCAGCAGCTTGGGCACCCCAGGGGATTCACCCCTCCACTTT; CDR3aa: CASSLGTPGDSPLHF
d_gene: NA; v_gene: TRBV6-6; j_gene: TRBJ1-6; abundance: NA; CDR3nt: TGTGCCAGCAGTCACACGGACAGCCCCACGTCTCTTTCACCCCTCCACTTT; CDR3aa: CASSHTDSPTSLSPLHF
d_gene: NA; v_gene: TRBV28; j_gene: TRBJ1-1; abundance: few; CDR3nt: TGTGCCAGCACCCTAATTCATGGGCCGGGCCCTAGGGGCACTGAAGCTTTCTTT; CDR3aa: CASTLIHGPGPRGTEAFF
d_gene: TRBD1; v_gene: TRBV27; j_gene: TRBJ1-1; abundance: NA; CDR3nt: TGTGCCAGCAGTTTGGGACAGGGGTGGAACACTGAAGCTTTCTTT; CDR3aa: CASSLGQGWNTEAFF
d_gene: TRBD1; v_gene: TRBV18; j_gene: TRBJ1-1; abundance: NA; CDR3nt: TGTGCCAGCTCACCCATTACAGGGGTCTCTGAAGCTTTCTTT; CDR3aa: CASSPITGVSEAFF
d_gene: TRBD1; v_gene: TRBV27; j_gene: TRBJ2-7; abundance: NA; CDR3nt: TGTGCCAGCAGTTTAACCATCCCGGGACAGGGTTTCTACGAGCAGTACTTC; CDR3aa: CASSLTIPGQGFYEQYF
d_gene: NA; v_gene: TRBV18; j_gene: TRBJ1-1; abundance: NA; CDR3nt: TGTGCCAGCTCACTAAAACAGGCGAACACTGAAGCTTTCTTT; CDR3aa: CASSLKQANTEAFF
d_gene: TRBD1; v_gene: TRBV28; j_gene: TRBJ1-2; abundance: NA; CDR3nt: TGTGCCAGCAGTCCGCGGGACAGTGGGAACTATGGCTACACCTTC; CDR3aa: CASSPRDSGNYGYTF
d_gene: NA; v_gene: TRBV6-1; j_gene: TRBJ1-3; abundance: NA; CDR3nt: TGTGCCAGCAGTGAACGGGGGTATCTGGGGCTTACTGGAAACACCATATATTTT; CDR3aa: CASSERGYLGLTGNTIYF
d_gene: NA; v_gene: TRBV28; j_gene: TRBJ2-3; abundance: NA; CDR3nt: TGTGCCAGCAGCTCTAGGCTTGAGGGCACAGATACGCAGTATTTT; CDR3aa: CASSSRLEGTDTQYF
d_gene: TRBD1; v_gene: TRBV29-1; j_gene: TRBJ2-3; abundance: once; CDR3nt: TGCAGCGTTGTCCTCACCACGGGGACAGGCACAGATACGCAGTATTTT; CDR3aa: CSVVLTTGTGTDTQYF
d_gene: TRBD1; v_gene: TRBV7-2; j_gene: TRBJ1-2; abundance: NA; CDR3nt: TGTGCCAGCAGCTCGACGGGACAGGGGGCTTGGGGCTACACCTTC; CDR3aa: CASSSTGQGAWGYTF
d_gene: NA; v_gene: TRBV7-9; j_gene: TRBJ2-7; abundance: NA; CDR3nt: TGTGCCAGCAGCTCTAAACAGAGCACCTACGAGCAGTACTTC; CDR3aa: CASSSKQSTYEQYF
d_gene: TRBD1; v_gene: TRBV24-1; j_gene: TRBJ2-3; abundance: NA; CDR3nt: TGTGCCACCAGTGATTGGGACAGAACGCAAAGCACAGATACGCAGTATTTT; CDR3aa: CATSDWDRTQSTDTQYF
d_gene: NA; v_gene: TRBV3-1/TRBV3-2; j_gene: TRBJ1-1; abundance: NA; CDR3nt: TGTGCCAGCAGCCACGGGGGAACTGAAGCTTTCTTT; CDR3aa: CASSHGGTEAFF
d_gene: NA; v_gene: TRBV11-3; j_gene: TRBJ2-3; abundance: NA; CDR3nt: TGTGCCAGCAGCTTATCCCTGACAGATACGCAGTATTTT; CDR3aa: CASSLSLTDTQYF
d_gene: NA; v_gene: TRBV11-2; j_gene: TRBJ1-4; abundance: NA; CDR3nt: TGTGCCAGCAGCTTAGATCGAGGAACTAATGAAAAACTGTTTTTT; CDR3aa: CASSLDRGTNEKLFF
d_gene: TRBD2; v_gene: TRBV28; j_gene: TRBJ2-3; abundance: NA; CDR3nt: TGTGCCAGCAGAGCTGGACTAGCGGGAGGAGGGGATACGCAGTATTTT; CDR3aa: CASRAGLAGGGDTQYF
d_gene: NA; v_gene: TRBV28; j_gene: TRBJ1-5; abundance: once; CDR3nt: TGTGCCAGCAGTTTTGGAGGGAATCAGCCCCAGCATTTT; CDR3aa: CASSFGGNQPQHF
d_gene: NA; v_gene: TRBV7-2; j_gene: TRBJ2-7; abundance: NA; CDR3nt: TGTGCCAGCAGTCCGGTCGGCGGTTACGAGCAGTACTTC; CDR3aa: CASSPVGGYEQYF
d_gene: TRBD1; v_gene: TRBV5-1; j_gene: TRBJ2-1; abundance: NA; CDR3nt: TGCGCCAGCAGCGCATACAGGGGGCCGGGGAATGAGCAGTTCTTC; CDR3aa: CASSAYRGPGNEQFF
d_gene: NA; v_gene: TRBV4-1; j_gene: TRBJ1-2; abundance: NA; CDR3nt: TGCGCCAGCAGCCCCCAGGCAGCCGACTATGGCTACACCTTC; CDR3aa: CASSPQAADYGYTF
d_gene: TRBD2; v_gene: TRBV4-1; j_gene: TRBJ2-3; abundance: once; CDR3nt: TGCGCCAGCAGCCTGAGTGGGAGGGGAAACACAGATACGCAGTATTTT; CDR3aa: CASSLSGRGNTDTQYF
d_gene: TRBD1; v_gene: TRBV5-5; j_gene: TRBJ2-7; abundance: once; CDR3nt: TGTGCCAGCAGCAATACGGGACAGTCAATCTCCTACGAGCAGTACTTC; CDR3aa: CASSNTGQSISYEQYF
d_gene: NA; v_gene: TRBV7-2; j_gene: TRBJ2-1; abundance: NA; CDR3nt: TGTGCCAGCAGCTTAAATTTTCGCGATGAGCAGTTCTTC; CDR3aa: CASSLNFRDEQFF
d_gene: NA; v_gene: TRBV19; j_gene: TRBJ1-1; abundance: once; CDR3nt: TGTGCCAGTAGTATAGGACTGCGAGGGGGGAACACTGAAGCTTTCTTT; CDR3aa: CASSIGLRGGNTEAFF
d_gene: NA; v_gene: TRBV13; j_gene: TRBJ1-1; abundance: NA; CDR3nt: TGTGCCAGCAGCCCCCAACCGGGGATGGCTGAAGCTTTCTTT; CDR3aa: CASSPQPGMAEAFF
d_gene: TRBD1; v_gene: TRBV29-1; j_gene: TRBJ2-1; abundance: NA; CDR3nt: TGCAGCGTTGAAAACCGGCAGGGGGCCCGGGATGAGCAGTTCTTC; CDR3aa: CSVENRQGARDEQFF
d_gene: TRBD1; v_gene: TRBV7-6; j_gene: TRBJ1-4; abundance: once; CDR3nt: TGTGCCAGCAGCTTGGGGACAGGAGATAATGAAAAACTGTTTTTT; CDR3aa: CASSLGTGDNEKLFF